The rows below give T cell receptor beta chains drawn from one sample of a study of CD8+CD57+ T cells in acquired aplastic anemia. TCRdb redid the calling of the reads with MiXCR, one entry per CDR3 protein. The sample yields 160,000 or so distinct CDR3 sequences, 70% to 80% seen once. Specimen: sorted CD4+, CD8+, or CD8+CD57+ T cells (not recorded which) from PBMCs. The receptors shown here come from a human donor with aplastic anemia. Both conserved end residues are part of each CDR3. The order of the fields is D gene, clone size, V gene, J gene, CDR3 protein, CDR3 DNA. D genes are given only for firm matches. Clone size is stated in some rows and not others, as once, few, many or a class when expanded.

TRBD1,.,TRBV7-9,TRBJ2-1,CASSDRVNEQFF,TGTGCCAGCAGCGACAGGGTAAATGAGCAGTTCTTC
TRBD2,.,TRBV6-2/TRBV6-3,TRBJ2-1,CASSPYSSGSSYNEQFF,TGTGCCAGCAGCCCATACTCTAGCGGGAGCTCCTACAATGAGCAGTTCTTC
.,.,TRBV6-9,TRBJ2-7,CASIRGNEQYF,TGTGCCAGCATTAGGGGGAACGAGCAGTACTTC
TRBD1,.,TRBV19,TRBJ1-1,CASSIPLQGTGGAFF,TGTGCCAGTAGTATCCCTCTACAGGGGACGGGAGGAGCTTTCTTT
.,.,TRBV6-4,TRBJ1-6,CASSDGLGSPLHF,TGTGCCAGCAGTGACGGGTTGGGTTCACCCCTCCACTTT
.,.,TRBV12-3/TRBV12-4,TRBJ2-2,CASSGARENTGELFF,TGTGCCAGCAGTGGGGCCCGAGAAAACACCGGGGAGCTGTTTTTT
.,.,TRBV19,TRBJ2-5,CASATQGQETQYF,TGTGCCAGTGCAACACAGGGTCAAGAGACCCAGTACTTC
TRBD1,few,TRBV20-1,TRBJ2-3,CSRQGTADTQYF,TGCAGCCGACAGGGAACGGCAGATACGCAGTATTTT
.,few,TRBV2,TRBJ1-6,CASKESYNSPLHF,TGTGCCAGCAAGGAGAGCTATAATTCACCCCTCCACTTT
.,.,TRBV5-1,TRBJ2-7,CASSAKDRSYEQYF,TGCGCCAGCAGCGCCAAGGACCGCTCCTACGAGCAGTACTTC
TRBD1,.,TRBV6-4,TRBJ1-6,CASSYSDRGSPLHF,TGTGCCAGCAGTTACAGTGACAGGGGCTCACCCCTCCACTTT
TRBD1,.,TRBV19,TRBJ1-1,CASIQADRGISSTEAFF,TGTGCCAGTATTCAAGCGGACAGGGGGATCAGTAGCACTGAAGCTTTCTTT
.,few,TRBV7-8,TRBJ2-5,CASSLAGLEETQYF,TGTGCCAGCAGCTTAGCAGGGTTGGAGGAGACCCAGTACTTC
.,.,TRBV7-2,TRBJ2-7,CASSLVGSGFEQYF,TGTGCCAGCAGCTTAGTGGGCTCGGGGTTCGAGCAGTACTTC
.,once,TRBV6-1,TRBJ1-6,CASSEEGQRSNSPLHF,TGTGCCAGCAGTGAAGAGGGACAACGGAGTAATTCACCCCTCCACTTT
.,.,TRBV11-1,TRBJ2-7,CASSFSTDSRVWGEQYF,TGTGCCAGCAGCTTCTCGACGGACAGTAGAGTATGGGGCGAGCAGTACTTC
.,few,TRBV7-2,TRBJ2-7,CASSLASSVYEQYF,TGTGCCAGCAGCTTAGCCTCTAGCGTTTACGAGCAGTACTTC
TRBD1,.,TRBV10-3,TRBJ1-1,CAISSTGADTEAFF,TGTGCCATCAGTTCAACAGGGGCAGACACTGAAGCTTTCTTT
.,.,TRBV7-8,TRBJ2-5,CASSLGNAGGTQYF,TGTGCCAGCAGCCTGGGGAACGCCGGGGGGACCCAGTACTTC
TRBD2,.,TRBV7-9,TRBJ2-1,CASSLGIAGTVYNEQFF,TGTGCCAGCAGCTTAGGCATAGCGGGCACCGTTTACAATGAGCAGTTCTTC
TRBD2,few,TRBV9,TRBJ2-7,CASSVDVAGGYEQYF,TGTGCCAGCAGCGTAGATGTAGCGGGAGGTTACGAGCAGTACTTC
.,.,TRBV7-9,TRBJ2-3,CASSPPGVSTDTQYF,TGTGCCAGCAGCCCCCCGGGGGTGAGCACAGATACGCAGTATTTT